The table lists the clone carrying this T cell receptor (beta chain) with many counts. Antigen specificity is unknown. The data belong to a study of molecular identifiers for immune sequencing clone quantification. Study observations and caveats: Because of identical TCR molecules sharing a barcode, sizes of highly expanded clones could be underestimated. Over 98% of effector molecules, but under 1% in naive cells, were held by clones with more than 20 RNA copies.

MiXCR, applied by TCRdb to the PCR reads, yields one record per CDR3 protein. This table has 10,000 or so distinct CDR3 sequences, about a fifth appearing once. The CDR3 contains 18 residues. V gave up 2 bases and J gave up 0 bases; unmatched junction bases: 8. This clonotype was obtained from a human donor in good health. Some libraries in this study had Jurkat cell RNA spiked in. The chain links TRBV23-1 to TRBJ2-1; 9 nucleotides line up with TRBD1. TRBV23-1 has ORF status, its function being uncertain. Sequencing input: naive CD8+ T cells from blood, with Jurkat cell RNA spiked in. This sample's subset: FACS-sorted CD8+CD4-CCR7+CD45RA+ naive T cells. CDR3 loop: CASSQRTGGQSSYNEQFF. The CDR3 DNA reads TGCGCCAGCAGTCAACGTACAGGGGGCCAAAGCTCCTACAATGAGCAGTTCTTC.